This TCR beta chain stems from a study of blood T cell repertoires in COVID-19. Looking at the study overall: Acute-phase and convalescent COVID-19 samples originated in the United States, Italy and Spain. Sample material is recorded as cDNA or gDNA derived from T cells, B-cell-depleted T cells, or PBMCs.

The CDR3 extends over 14 amino acids. Between the trimmed V and J ends, which lost 1 base and 7 bases, there was a span of 11 bases. Looked up from germline, CDR1 is SGHTA and CDR2 is FQGNSA. Authors' processing steps: Nucleated cell counts were estimated from reference gene primer amplification. Sequencing used immunoSEQ multiplex PCR; TCRdb keeps in-frame clones, though not all of them. V, J and clone size were drawn from that table, and D and trimming were deduced from the DNA. This sample has 350,000 to 450,000 clones, with around nine tenths found just once. Sample: peripheral blood. This TCR derives from a human donor in a cohort sampled during active COVID-19. The rearrangement links TRBV7-2 to TRBJ1-3; D not resolved. CDR3 sequence reads: CASSLGGYGNTIYF. In DNA, the CDR3 is TGTGCCAGCAGCTTAGGCGGCTACGGGAACACCATATATTTT. The full variable domain, with the rest looked up from reference TRBV7-2 and TRBJ1-3, is GAGVSQSPSNKVTEKGKDVELRCDPISGHTALYWYRQSLGQGLEFLIYFQGNSAPDKSGLPSDRFSAERTGGSVSTLTIQRTQQEDSAVYLCASSLGGYGNTIYFGEGSWLTVV.